This T cell receptor (beta chain) was sequenced in a study of spatial heterogeneity in lung cancer. Looking at the study overall: More than 70 TRACERx patients with early, untreated non-small cell lung cancer donated samples. After resection, follow-up PBMC samples were sequenced when available, at a median of roughly 24 months later.

The V and J ends lost 6 bases and 8 bases respectively, with 16 bases between them. The CDR3 is 14 residues long. The germline gives CDR1 MNHNY, CDR2 SVGAGI (reference sequence). Time point reported: blood at routine non-recurrence follow-up after resection. Whole RNA, which was extracted from tumor, nontumor lung tissue or frozen PBMC, was sequenced without any cell sorting. Study-level findings and limits: Whereas they appeared in blood less at follow-up, ubiquitous expanded tumor TCRs appeared there more at resection.

This clonotype was counted at least ten times. The antigen is not known. Every cDNA TCR molecule received its own unique molecular identifier. TCRdb processed the 5' RACE reads anew with MiXCR; each CDR3 protein has one entry. The sample has 95,000 to 130,000 distinct CDR3 sequences; less than 15% are singletons. The V and J genes are TRBV6-6 and TRBJ1-4; D unresolved. The sequencing used PBMCs, collected at follow-up. This TCR was sampled from a male donor with early-stage non-small cell lung cancer. The CDR3 sequence: CASRYAIGQEKLFF. The CDR3 DNA reads as TGTGCCAGCAGATATGCGATAGGGCAAGAAAAACTGTTTTTT.